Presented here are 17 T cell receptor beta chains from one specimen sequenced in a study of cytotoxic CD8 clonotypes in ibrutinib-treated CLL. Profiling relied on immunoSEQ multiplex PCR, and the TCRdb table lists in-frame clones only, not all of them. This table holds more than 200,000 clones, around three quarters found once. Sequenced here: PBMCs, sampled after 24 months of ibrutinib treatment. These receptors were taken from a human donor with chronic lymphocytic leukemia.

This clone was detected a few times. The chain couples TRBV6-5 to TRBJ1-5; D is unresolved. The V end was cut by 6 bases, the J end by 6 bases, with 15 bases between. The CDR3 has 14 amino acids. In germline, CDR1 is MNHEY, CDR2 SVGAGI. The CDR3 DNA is TGTGCCAGCAGCCCACGGGTCCTCGGTCAGCCCCAGCATTTT. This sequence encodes CASSPRVLGQPQHF.

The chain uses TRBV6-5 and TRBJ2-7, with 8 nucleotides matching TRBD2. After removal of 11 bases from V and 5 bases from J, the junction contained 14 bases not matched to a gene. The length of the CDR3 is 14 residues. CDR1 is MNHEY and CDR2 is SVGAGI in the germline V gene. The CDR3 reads CARPSREGPHEQYF. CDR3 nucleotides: TGTGCCCGCCCCTCTCGGGAGGGCCCCCACGAGCAGTACTTC.

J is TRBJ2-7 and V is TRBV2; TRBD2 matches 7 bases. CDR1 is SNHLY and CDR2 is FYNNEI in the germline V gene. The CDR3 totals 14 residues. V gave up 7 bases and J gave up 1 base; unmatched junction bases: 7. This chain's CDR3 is CASKAGIPSYEQYF. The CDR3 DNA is TGTGCCAGCAAAGCGGGGATCCCATCCTACGAGCAGTACTTC.

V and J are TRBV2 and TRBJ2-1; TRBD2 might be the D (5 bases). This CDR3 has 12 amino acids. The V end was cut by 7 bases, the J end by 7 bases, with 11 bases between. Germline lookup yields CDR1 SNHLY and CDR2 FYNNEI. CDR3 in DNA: TGTGCCAGCAACCTAGCCCAAAATGAGCAGTTCTTC. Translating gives CASNLAQNEQFF. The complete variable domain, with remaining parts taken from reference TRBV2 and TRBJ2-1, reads EPEVTQTPSHQVTQMGQEVILRCVPISNHLYFYWYRQILGQKVEFLVSFYNNEISEKSEIFDDQFSVERPDGSNFTLKIRSTKLEDSAMYFCASNLAQNEQFFGPGTRLTVL.

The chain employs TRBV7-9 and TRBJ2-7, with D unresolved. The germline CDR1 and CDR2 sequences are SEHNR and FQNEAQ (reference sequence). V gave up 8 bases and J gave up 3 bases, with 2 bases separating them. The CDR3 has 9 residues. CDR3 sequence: CASGYEQYF. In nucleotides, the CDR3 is TGTGCCAGCGGCTACGAGCAGTACTTC.

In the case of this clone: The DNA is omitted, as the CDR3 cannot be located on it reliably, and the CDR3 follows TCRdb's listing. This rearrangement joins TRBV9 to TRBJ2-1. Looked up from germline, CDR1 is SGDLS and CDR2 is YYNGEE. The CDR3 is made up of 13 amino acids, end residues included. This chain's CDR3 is CASSVGGGSARFF.

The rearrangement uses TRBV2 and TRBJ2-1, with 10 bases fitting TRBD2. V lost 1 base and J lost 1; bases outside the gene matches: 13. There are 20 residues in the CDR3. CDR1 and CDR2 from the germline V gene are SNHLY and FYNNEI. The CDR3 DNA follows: TGTGCCAGCAGTGAAGAGGGGGCGCCTAGCGGGAGTCCTTCCTACAATGAGCAGTTCTTC. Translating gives CASSEEGAPSGSPSYNEQFF.

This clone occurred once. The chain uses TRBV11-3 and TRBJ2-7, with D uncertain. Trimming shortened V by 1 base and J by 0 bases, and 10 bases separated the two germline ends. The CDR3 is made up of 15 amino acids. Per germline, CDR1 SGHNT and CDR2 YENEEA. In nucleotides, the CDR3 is TGTGCCAGCAGCTTAGGTCAGGCCAGCTCCTACGAGCAGTACTTC. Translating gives CASSLGQASSYEQYF.

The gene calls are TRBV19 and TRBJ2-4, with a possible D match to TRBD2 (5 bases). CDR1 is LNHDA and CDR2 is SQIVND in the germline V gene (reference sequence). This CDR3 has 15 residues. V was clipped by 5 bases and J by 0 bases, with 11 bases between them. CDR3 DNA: TGTGCCAGTAGTGCCCTTGGACTAGCCAAAAACATTCAGTACTTC. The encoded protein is CASSALGLAKNIQYF.

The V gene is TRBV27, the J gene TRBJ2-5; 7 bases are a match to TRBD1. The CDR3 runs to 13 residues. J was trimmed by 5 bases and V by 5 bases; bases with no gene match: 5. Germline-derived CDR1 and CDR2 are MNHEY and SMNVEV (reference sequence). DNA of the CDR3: TGTGCCAGCAGTCGAGGGACAGAGGAGACCCAGTACTTC. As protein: CASSRGTEETQYF.

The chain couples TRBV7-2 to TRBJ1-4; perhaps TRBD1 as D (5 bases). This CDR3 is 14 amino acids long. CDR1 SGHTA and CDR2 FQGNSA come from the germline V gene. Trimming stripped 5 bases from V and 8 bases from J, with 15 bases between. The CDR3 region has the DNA TGTGCCAGCAGCCCAACAAGGGGAGGAGAAAAACTGTTTTTT. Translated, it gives CASSPTRGGEKLFF.

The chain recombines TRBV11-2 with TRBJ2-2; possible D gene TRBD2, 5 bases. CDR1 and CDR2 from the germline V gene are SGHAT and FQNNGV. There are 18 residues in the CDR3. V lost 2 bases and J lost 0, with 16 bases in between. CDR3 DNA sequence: TGTGCCAGCAGCTTACCCTTCGGGGTAGCGCCGAACACCGGGGAGCTGTTTTTT. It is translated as CASSLPFGVAPNTGELFF. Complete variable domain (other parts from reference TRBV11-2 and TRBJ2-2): EAGVAQSPRYKIIEKRQSVAFWCNPISGHATLYWYQQILGQGPKLLIQFQNNGVVDDSQLPKDRFSAERLKGVDSTLKIQPAKLEDSAVYLCASSLPFGVAPNTGELFFGEGSRLTVL.

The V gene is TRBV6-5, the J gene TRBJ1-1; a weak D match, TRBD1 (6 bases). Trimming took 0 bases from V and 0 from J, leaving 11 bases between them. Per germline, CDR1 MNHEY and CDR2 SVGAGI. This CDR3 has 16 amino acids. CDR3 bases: TGTGCCAGCAGTTACTCGCAGGGGCCCATGAACACTGAAGCTTTCTTT. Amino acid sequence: CASSYSQGPMNTEAFF.

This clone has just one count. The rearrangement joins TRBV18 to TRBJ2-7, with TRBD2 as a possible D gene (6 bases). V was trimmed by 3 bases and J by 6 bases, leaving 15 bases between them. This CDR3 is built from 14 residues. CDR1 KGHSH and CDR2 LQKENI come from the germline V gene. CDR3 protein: CASSPLLGEVEQYF. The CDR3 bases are TGTGCCAGCTCACCCCTCCTGGGGGAGGTCGAGCAGTACTTC.

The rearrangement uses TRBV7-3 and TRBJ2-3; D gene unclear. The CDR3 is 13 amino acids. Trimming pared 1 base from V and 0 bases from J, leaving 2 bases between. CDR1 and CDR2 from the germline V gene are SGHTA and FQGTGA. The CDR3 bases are TGTGCCAGCAGCTTAATTAGCACAGATACGCAGTATTTT. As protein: CASSLISTDTQYF.

CDR3 in DNA: TGTGCCAGCAGTATACTAGCGGGAGTTGGAGAGACCCAGTACTTC. This codes for CASSILAGVGETQYF. The rearrangement links TRBV2 to TRBJ2-5; the match to TRBD2 covers 11 bases. CDR1 and CDR2 (germline): SNHLY, FYNNEI. V gave up 5 bases and J gave up 4 bases; unmatched junction bases: 6. This CDR3 is 15 amino acids long. Based on the CDR3 plus reference TRBV2 and TRBJ2-5, the full variable domain is EPEVTQTPSHQVTQMGQEVILRCVPISNHLYFYWYRQILGQKVEFLVSFYNNEISEKSEIFDDQFSVERPDGSNFTLKIRSTKLEDSAMYFCASSILAGVGETQYFGPGTRLLVL.

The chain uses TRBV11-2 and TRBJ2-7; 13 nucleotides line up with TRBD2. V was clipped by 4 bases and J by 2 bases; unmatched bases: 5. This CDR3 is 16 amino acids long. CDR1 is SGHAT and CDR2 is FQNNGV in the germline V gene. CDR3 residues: CASSSITSGRAYEQYF. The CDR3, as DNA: TGTGCCAGCAGCTCCATTACTAGCGGGAGGGCCTACGAGCAGTACTTC. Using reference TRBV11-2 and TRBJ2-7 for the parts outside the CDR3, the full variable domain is EAGVAQSPRYKIIEKRQSVAFWCNPISGHATLYWYQQILGQGPKLLIQFQNNGVVDDSQLPKDRFSAERLKGVDSTLKIQPAKLEDSAVYLCASSSITSGRAYEQYFGPGTRLTVT.